This T cell receptor (beta chain) was sequenced in a study of blood T cells in healthy people across ages. Next came a second PCR, run for about 7 to 11 cycles, which used a sample-barcoded 5' primer along with a J-beta primer mix. Each CDR3 protein gets one entry after TCRdb re-called the 5' RACE reads with MiXCR. The sample consists of about 1 million distinct CDR3 sequences, around 43% of them appearing once. Per germline, CDR1 SGHVS and CDR2 FNYEAQ. Deletions cut 1 base from V and 2 bases from J, with 12 bases between. The CDR3 extends over 16 amino acids. The rearrangement links TRBV7-6 to TRBJ2-4; D is undetermined. The source is a woman aged 60-75 years in good health. What was sequenced was blood. As DNA, the CDR3 is TGTGCCAGCAGCTTAGGGGTCAGGTCAACCAAAAACATTCAGTACTTC. As protein: CASSLGVRSTKNIQYF.